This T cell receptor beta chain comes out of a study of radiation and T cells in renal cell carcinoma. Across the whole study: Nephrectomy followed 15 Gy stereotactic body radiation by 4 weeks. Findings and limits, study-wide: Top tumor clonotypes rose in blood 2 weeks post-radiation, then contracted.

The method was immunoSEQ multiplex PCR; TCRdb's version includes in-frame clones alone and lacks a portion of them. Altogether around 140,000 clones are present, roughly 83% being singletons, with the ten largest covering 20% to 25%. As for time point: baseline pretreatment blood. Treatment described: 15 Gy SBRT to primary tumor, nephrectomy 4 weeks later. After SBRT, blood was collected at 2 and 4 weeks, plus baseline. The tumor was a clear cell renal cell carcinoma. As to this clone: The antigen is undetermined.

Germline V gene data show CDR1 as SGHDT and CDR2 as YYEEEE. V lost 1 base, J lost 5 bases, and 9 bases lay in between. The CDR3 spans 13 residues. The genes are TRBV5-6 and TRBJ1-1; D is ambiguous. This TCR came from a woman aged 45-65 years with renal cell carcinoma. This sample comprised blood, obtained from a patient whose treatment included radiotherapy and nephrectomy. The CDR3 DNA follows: TGTGCCAGCAGCTTGAACAGTCGAACTGAAGCTTTCTTT. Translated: CASSLNSRTEAFF.